Listed below are T cell receptor beta chains from one sample, sequenced in a study of HIV-infected patients and healthy controls. In TCRdb, the 5' RACE reads were re-called with MiXCR into one record per CDR3 protein. Among some 70,000 distinct CDR3 sequences listed, 15% to 20% were seen once. Source material: CD4+ T cells from blood. The receptor source for this set is a human donor in good health. The CDR3 runs from the conserved cysteine through the conserved F or W. The D gene is left open where the match is weak. Expanded clones get a size class; other rows say once, few or many, or leave the size out.

d_call j_call clone_size v_call cdr3_aa cdr3_nt
- TRBJ1-6 many TRBV28 CASSLPLQGSNNSPLHF TGTGCCAGCAGTTTACCTCTTCAGGGGTCTAATAATTCACCCCTCCACTTT
- TRBJ2-6 many TRBV10-3 CAISGRGTGANVLTF TGTGCCATCAGTGGTCGGGGTACTGGGGCCAACGTCCTGACTTTC
TRBD1 TRBJ2-3 many TRBV28 CASSWRGRGRADTQYF TGTGCCAGCAGTTGGAGGGGCAGGGGGCGTGCAGATACGCAGTATTTT
- TRBJ2-1 many TRBV6-2/TRBV6-3 CASSYREYSSYNEQFF TGTGCCAGCAGTTACAGGGAATACAGCTCCTACAATGAGCAGTTCTTC
- TRBJ2-3 many TRBV27 CASSFVGGPSTDTQYF TGTGCCAGCAGTTTCGTGGGCGGCCCTAGCACAGATACGCAGTATTTT
TRBD2 TRBJ2-1 - TRBV4-2 CASSQGRGGLNEQFF TGTGCCAGCAGCCAAGGCCGGGGGGGCTTGAATGAGCAGTTCTTC
TRBD2 TRBJ2-3 few TRBV7-8 CASSFGTSGRASTDTQYF TGTGCCAGCAGCTTCGGGACTAGCGGGAGGGCGAGCACAGATACGCAGTATTTT
TRBD2 TRBJ2-3 many TRBV29-1 CSVDSGTSGIFGTDTQYF TGCAGCGTCGATTCCGGGACTAGCGGGATATTTGGCACAGATACGCAGTATTTT
- TRBJ1-1 many TRBV12-3/TRBV12-4 CASRDQENTEAFF TGTGCCAGCAGGGACCAGGAAAACACTGAAGCTTTCTTT
- TRBJ1-2 few TRBV2 CASRGRQQPSYGYTF TGTGCCAGCAGAGGCCGACAGCAACCTAGCTATGGCTACACCTTC
- TRBJ2-5 - TRBV7-8 CASSQRGVQETQYF TGTGCCAGCAGCCAAAGGGGCGTACAAGAGACCCAGTACTTC
- TRBJ2-1 - TRBV6-6 CASSALRAAYNEQFF TGTGCCAGCAGTGCACTCAGGGCCGCCTACAATGAGCAGTTCTTC
TRBD1 TRBJ1-5 few TRBV2 CASSLTGGAISNQPQHF TGTGCCAGCAGTCTTACAGGGGGCGCGATAAGCAATCAGCCCCAGCATTTT
TRBD1 TRBJ1-5 - TRBV18 CASSPTRQGGSNQPQHF TGTGCCAGCTCACCTACCAGACAGGGAGGGAGCAATCAGCCCCAGCATTTT
TRBD2 TRBJ2-1 - TRBV19 CASETGTTVHQQFF TGTGCCAGCGAAACCGGGACTACGGTCCATCAGCAGTTCTTC
TRBD1 TRBJ2-1 few TRBV6-5 CASSQDRASYNEQFF TGTGCCAGCAGCCAGGACAGGGCTTCCTACAATGAGCAGTTCTTC
- TRBJ2-7 - TRBV11-2 CASSLAGTVYLEQYF TGTGCCAGCAGCTTAGCCGGGACCGTCTACCTGGAGCAGTACTTC
- TRBJ2-7 many TRBV7-2 CASSLGPGKSYEQYF TGTGCCAGCAGCTTAGGGCCAGGGAAATCCTACGAGCAGTACTTC
TRBD1 TRBJ1-1 once TRBV6-2/TRBV6-3 CATGQGNTEAFF TGTGCCACGGGACAGGGGAACACTGAAGCTTTCTTT
- TRBJ1-1 many TRBV2 CASIVHTEAFF TGTGCCAGCATAGTCCACACTGAAGCTTTCTTT
- TRBJ2-3 - TRBV23-1 CASSRGRPLRTDTQYF TGCGCCAGCAGTCGGGGACGGCCCTTAAGGACAGATACGCAGTATTTT
TRBD1 TRBJ1-1 many TRBV27 CASSSQGGRGEAFF TGTGCCAGCAGCTCTCAAGGGGGCCGAGGTGAAGCTTTCTTT
- TRBJ1-3 many TRBV6-5 CASRGGSGNTIYF TGTGCCAGCAGGGGTGGCTCTGGAAACACCATATATTTT
- TRBJ1-1 many TRBV20-1 CSARRNPNTEAFF TGCAGTGCTAGGAGGAATCCGAACACTGAAGCTTTCTTT
TRBD2 TRBJ2-5 many TRBV14 CASSQGLAGAETQYF TGTGCCAGCAGCCAGGGACTAGCGGGGGCGGAGACCCAGTACTTC
- TRBJ2-3 - TRBV3-1 CASSQDSRTQYF TGTGCCAGCAGCCAAGATAGCCGTACGCAGTATTTT
TRBD1 TRBJ2-2 - TRBV6-2/TRBV6-3 CASSNSRTGNTGELFF TGTGCCAGCAGCAACTCTAGGACAGGGAACACCGGGGAGCTGTTTTTT
- TRBJ2-3 - TRBV7-2 CASSLVGVRDTQYF TGTGCCAGCAGCTTAGTAGGAGTAAGAGATACGCAGTATTTT
TRBD2 TRBJ2-1 - TRBV6-1 CASSQGLARYNPYNEQFF TGTGCCAGCAGTCAGGGACTAGCGCGGTACAACCCCTACAATGAGCAGTTCTTC
- TRBJ1-5 few TRBV6-2/TRBV6-3 CASGESGYQPQHF TGTGCCAGCGGCGAGTCAGGGTATCAGCCCCAGCATTTT
- TRBJ2-1 many TRBV7-9 CASSLPGHNEQFF TGTGCCAGCAGCTTGCCGGGGCACAATGAGCAGTTCTTC
- TRBJ2-2 many TRBV5-5 CASSLRRLNTGELFF TGTGCCAGCAGCTTGAGGCGGCTGAACACCGGGGAGCTGTTTTTT
- TRBJ2-1 few TRBV12-3/TRBV12-4 CASSRSDSSYNEQFF TGTGCCAGCAGCAGGTCTGACAGCTCCTACAATGAGCAGTTCTTC
- TRBJ2-5 many TRBV14 CASSFLYQETQYF TGTGCCAGCAGCTTCCTGTACCAAGAGACCCAGTACTTC
TRBD2 TRBJ2-7 - TRBV6-2/TRBV6-3 CASRPTSGGAYEQYF TGTGCCAGCAGGCCAACTAGCGGGGGGGCCTACGAGCAGTACTTC
TRBD2 TRBJ2-1 - TRBV6-1 CASSAPSGSNEQFF TGTGCCAGCAGTGCGCCTAGCGGGAGCAATGAGCAGTTCTTC
- TRBJ2-5 few TRBV20-1 CSAPHLPKGQSVRETQYF TGCAGTGCCCCCCATTTACCTAAAGGACAGTCGGTACGAGAGACCCAGTACTTC
- TRBJ1-6 - TRBV7-9 CASSFGQYNSPLHF TGTGCCAGCAGCTTCGGACAGTATAATTCACCCCTCCACTTT
- TRBJ1-1 many TRBV20-1 CSARVFTEAFF TGCAGTGCTAGAGTCTTCACTGAAGCTTTCTTT
- TRBJ2-7 many TRBV5-8 CASSLYVGGTVEQYF TGTGCCAGCAGCTTGTATGTCGGAGGTACGGTCGAGCAGTACTTC
TRBD1 TRBJ2-5 - TRBV5-1 CASSLQGERETQYF TGCGCCAGCAGCTTGCAGGGGGAGAGGGAGACCCAGTACTTC
TRBD1 TRBJ2-6 many TRBV24-1 CATSPTGYSSGANVLTF TGTGCCACCAGCCCGACAGGGTACAGCTCTGGGGCCAACGTCCTGACTTTC
TRBD2 TRBJ2-4 many TRBV7-9 CASSERGLAKNIQYF TGTGCCAGCAGCGAGCGGGGACTAGCCAAAAACATTCAGTACTTC
TRBD2 TRBJ2-1 few TRBV7-9 CASSLRTSDNEQFF TGTGCCAGCAGCCTCCGGACTAGCGACAATGAGCAGTTCTTC
TRBD2 TRBJ2-3 many TRBV4-2 CASSQDLGLRTDTQYF TGTGCCAGCAGCCAAGATCTGGGACTACGGACAGATACGCAGTATTTT
- TRBJ1-2 - TRBV5-5 CASSFGTLINYGYTF TGTGCCAGCAGCTTCGGAACCTTGATTAACTATGGCTACACCTTC
- TRBJ2-1 - TRBV14 CASTSGRADEQFF TGTGCCAGCACATCAGGACGAGCGGATGAGCAGTTCTTC
TRBD1 TRBJ1-1 - TRBV19 CASNPDRRYTEAFF TGTGCCAGTAACCCGGACAGGCGGTACACTGAAGCTTTCTTT
- TRBJ2-6 many TRBV6-1 CASAGQNSGANVLTF TGTGCCAGCGCGGGACAGAACTCTGGGGCCAACGTCCTGACTTTC
TRBD1 TRBJ1-5 many TRBV27 CASSSVDRDNQPQHF TGTGCCAGCAGTTCTGTGGACAGGGACAATCAGCCCCAGCATTTT
- TRBJ1-2 few TRBV28 CASSLNHGYTF TGTGCCAGCAGTTTAAACCATGGCTACACCTTC
- TRBJ1-2 many TRBV20-1 CSARQSGGIGYGYTF TGCAGTGCCCGCCAGTCGGGGGGCATCGGCTATGGCTACACCTTC
TRBD1 TRBJ2-7 many TRBV30 CAWSGPGDRSQYF TGTGCCTGGAGTGGGCCGGGGGACAGGTCTCAGTACTTC
- TRBJ1-2 many TRBV10-3 CAISENTYGYTF TGTGCCATCAGTGAAAACACCTATGGCTACACCTTC
TRBD2 TRBJ2-2 - TRBV9 CASSVGGGRAPTGELFF TGTGCCAGCAGCGTAGGGGGGGGGAGAGCCCCCACCGGGGAGCTGTTTTTT